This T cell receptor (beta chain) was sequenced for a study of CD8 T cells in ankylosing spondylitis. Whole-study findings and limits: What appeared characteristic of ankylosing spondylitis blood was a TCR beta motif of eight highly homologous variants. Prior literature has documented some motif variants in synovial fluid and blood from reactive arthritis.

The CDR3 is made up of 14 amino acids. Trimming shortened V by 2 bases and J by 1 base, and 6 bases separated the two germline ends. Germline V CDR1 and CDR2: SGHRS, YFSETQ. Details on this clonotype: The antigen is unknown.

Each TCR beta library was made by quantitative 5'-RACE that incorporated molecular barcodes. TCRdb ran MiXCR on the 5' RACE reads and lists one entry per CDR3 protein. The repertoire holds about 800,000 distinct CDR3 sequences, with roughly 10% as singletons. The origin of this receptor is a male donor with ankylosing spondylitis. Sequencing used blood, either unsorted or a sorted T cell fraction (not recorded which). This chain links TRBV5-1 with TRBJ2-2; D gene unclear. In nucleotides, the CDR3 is TGCGCCAGCAGCTTCTACAGGAACACCGGGGAGCTGTTTTTT. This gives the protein CASSFYRNTGELFF.